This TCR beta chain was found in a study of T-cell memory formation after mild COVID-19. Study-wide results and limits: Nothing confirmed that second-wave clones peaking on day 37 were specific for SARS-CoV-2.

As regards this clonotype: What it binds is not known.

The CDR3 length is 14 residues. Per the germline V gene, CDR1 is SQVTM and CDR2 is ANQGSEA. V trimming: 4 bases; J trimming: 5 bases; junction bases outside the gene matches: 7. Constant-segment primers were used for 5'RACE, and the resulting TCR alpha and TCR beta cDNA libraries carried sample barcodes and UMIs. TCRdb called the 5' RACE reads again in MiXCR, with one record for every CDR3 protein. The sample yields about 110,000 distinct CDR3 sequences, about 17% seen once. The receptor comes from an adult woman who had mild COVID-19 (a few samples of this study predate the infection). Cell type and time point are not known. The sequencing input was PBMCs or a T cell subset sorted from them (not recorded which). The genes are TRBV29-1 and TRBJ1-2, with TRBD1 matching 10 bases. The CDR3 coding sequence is TGCAGCGTTGTAAGGGACAGGGGAGGGTATGGCTACACCTTC. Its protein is CSVVRDRGGYGYTF.